The T cell receptor beta chain described here comes from a study of identical twins. This clonotype was counted at least ten times. MiXCR, applied by TCRdb to the 5' RACE reads, yields one record per CDR3 protein. The data hold 250,000 or so distinct CDR3 sequences, with roughly 8% observed a single time. These sequences were also reported in another study, on yellow fever vaccine responses in identical twins.

This receptor was obtained from a woman aged 18 to 35 in good health. Sequenced input: CD8+ T cells sorted from blood.

CDR3 residues: CSARPTGRYEQYF. The CDR3 DNA reads as TGCAGTGCTAGGCCCACAGGGCGCTACGAGCAGTACTTC. V gene TRBV20-1 combines with J gene TRBJ2-7, with D possibly being TRBD1 (6 bases). Germline CDR1 reads DFQATT; CDR2 reads SNEGSKA (reference sequence). Between the trimmed V and J ends, which lost 3 bases and 3 bases, there was a span of 12 bases. This CDR3 has 13 amino acids.